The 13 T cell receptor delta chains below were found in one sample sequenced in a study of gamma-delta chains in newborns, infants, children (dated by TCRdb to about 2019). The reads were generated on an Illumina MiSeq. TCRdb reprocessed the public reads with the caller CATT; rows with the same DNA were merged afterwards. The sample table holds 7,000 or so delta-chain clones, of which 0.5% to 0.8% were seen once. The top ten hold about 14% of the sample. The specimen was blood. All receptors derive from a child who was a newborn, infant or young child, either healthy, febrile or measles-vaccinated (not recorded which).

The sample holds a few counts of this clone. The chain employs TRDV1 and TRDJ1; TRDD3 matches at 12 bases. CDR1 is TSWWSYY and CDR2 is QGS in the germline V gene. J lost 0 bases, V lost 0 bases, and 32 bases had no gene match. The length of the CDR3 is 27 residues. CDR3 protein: CALGELAGGYAQCYKTYRAMYTDKLIF. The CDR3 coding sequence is TGTGCTCTTGGGGAACTGGCTGGGGGATACGCACAGTGCTACAAAACCTACAGAGCCATGTACACCGATAAACTCATCTTT.

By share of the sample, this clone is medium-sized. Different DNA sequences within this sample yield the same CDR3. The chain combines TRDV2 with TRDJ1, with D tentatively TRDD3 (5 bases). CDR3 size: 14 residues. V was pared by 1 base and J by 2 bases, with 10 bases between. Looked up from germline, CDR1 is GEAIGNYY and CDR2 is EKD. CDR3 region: CACDTVGWTDKLIF. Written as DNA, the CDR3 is TGTGCCTGTGACACGGTGGGGTGGACCGATAAACTCATCTTT.

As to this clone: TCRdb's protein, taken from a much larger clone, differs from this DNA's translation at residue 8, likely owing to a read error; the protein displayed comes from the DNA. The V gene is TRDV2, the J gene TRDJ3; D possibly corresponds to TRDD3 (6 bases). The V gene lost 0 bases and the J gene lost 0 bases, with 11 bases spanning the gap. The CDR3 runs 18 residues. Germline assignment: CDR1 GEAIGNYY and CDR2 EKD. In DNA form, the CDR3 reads TGTGCCTGTGACACCGTGGGGGCTGGCTCCTGGGACACCCGACAGATGTTTTTC. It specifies CACDTVGAGSWDTRQMFF.

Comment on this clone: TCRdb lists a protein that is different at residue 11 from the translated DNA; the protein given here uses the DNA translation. CDR3 nucleotides: TGTGCCTGTGACACTGGGGGAATAAGCTCCCGGGACACCCGACAGATGTTTTTC. Translating it yields CACDTGGISSRDTRQMFF. The rearrangement links TRDV2 to TRDJ3; 7 bases map to TRDD3. The CDR3 length is 18 residues. Germline assignment: CDR1 GEAIGNYY and CDR2 EKD.

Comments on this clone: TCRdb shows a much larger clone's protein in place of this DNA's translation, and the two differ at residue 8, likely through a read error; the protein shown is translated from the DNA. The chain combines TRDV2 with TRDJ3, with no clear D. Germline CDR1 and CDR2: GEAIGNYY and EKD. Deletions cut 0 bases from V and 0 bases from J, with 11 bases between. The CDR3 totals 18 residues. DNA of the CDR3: TGTGCCTGTGACACCGTTAGATTGGGCTCCTGGGACACCCGACAGATGTTTTTC. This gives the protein CACDTVRLGSWDTRQMFF.

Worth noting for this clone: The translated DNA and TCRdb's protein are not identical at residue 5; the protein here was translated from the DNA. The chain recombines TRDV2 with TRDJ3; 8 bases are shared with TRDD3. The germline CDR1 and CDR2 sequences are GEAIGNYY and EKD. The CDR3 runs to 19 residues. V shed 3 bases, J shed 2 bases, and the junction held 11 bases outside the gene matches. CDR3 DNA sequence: TGTGCCTGTGACGCCGTGGGATACGAAGGAACCTGGGACACCCGACAGATGTTTTTC. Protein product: CACDAVGYEGTWDTRQMFF.

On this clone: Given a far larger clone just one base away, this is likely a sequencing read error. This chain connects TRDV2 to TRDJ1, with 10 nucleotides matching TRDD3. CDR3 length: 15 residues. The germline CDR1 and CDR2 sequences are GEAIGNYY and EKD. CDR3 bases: TGTGCCTGTGACGTACTGGGGGATTTCACCGATAGACTCATCTTT. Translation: CACDVLGDFTDRLIF.

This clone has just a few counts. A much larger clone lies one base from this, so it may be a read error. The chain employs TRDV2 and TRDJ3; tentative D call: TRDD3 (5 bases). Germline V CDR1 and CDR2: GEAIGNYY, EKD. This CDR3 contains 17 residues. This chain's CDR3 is CACDAIHGSLDTRQMFF. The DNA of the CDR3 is TGTGCCTGTGACGCGATACACGGCTCCTTGGACACCCGACAGATGTTTTTC.

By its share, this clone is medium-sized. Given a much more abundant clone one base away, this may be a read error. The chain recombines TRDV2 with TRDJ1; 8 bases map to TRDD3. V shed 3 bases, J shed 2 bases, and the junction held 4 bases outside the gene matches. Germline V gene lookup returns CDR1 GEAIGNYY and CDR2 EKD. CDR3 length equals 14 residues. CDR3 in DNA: TGTGCCTGTGACGCCGTGGGGGATACCGATAAACTCATCTTT. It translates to CACDAVGDTDKLIF.

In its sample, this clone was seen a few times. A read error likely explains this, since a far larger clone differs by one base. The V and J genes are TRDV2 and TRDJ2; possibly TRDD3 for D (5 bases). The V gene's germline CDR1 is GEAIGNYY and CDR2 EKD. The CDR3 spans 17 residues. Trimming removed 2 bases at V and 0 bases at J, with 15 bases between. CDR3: CACDSLGGSALTAQLFF. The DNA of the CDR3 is TGTGCCTGTGACAGCCTGGGTGGATCGGCTTTGACAGCACAACTCTTCTTT.

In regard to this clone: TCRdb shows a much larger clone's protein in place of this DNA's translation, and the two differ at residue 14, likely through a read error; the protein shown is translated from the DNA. Here the CDR3 reads CACDTVLGVQGDKPIF. As DNA, the CDR3 is TGTGCCTGTGACACCGTACTGGGGGTTCAGGGCGATAAACCCATCTTT. The genes are TRDV2 and TRDJ1, with 8 positions matching TRDD3. Per germline, CDR1 GEAIGNYY and CDR2 EKD. CDR3 length: 16 residues.

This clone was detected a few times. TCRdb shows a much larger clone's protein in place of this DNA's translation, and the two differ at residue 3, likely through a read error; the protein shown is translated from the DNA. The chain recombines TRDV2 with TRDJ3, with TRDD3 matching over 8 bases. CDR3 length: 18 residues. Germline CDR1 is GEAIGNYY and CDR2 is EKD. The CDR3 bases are TGTGCCCGTGACACCGGGGATACCCTCTCCTGGGACACCCGACAGATGTTTTTC. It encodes CARDTGDTLSWDTRQMFF.

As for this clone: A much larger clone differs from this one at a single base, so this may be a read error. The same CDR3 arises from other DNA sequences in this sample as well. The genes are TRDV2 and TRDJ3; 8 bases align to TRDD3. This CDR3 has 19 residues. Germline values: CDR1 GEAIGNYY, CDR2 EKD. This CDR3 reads CACDVLGVSSSWDTRQMFF. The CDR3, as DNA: TGTGCCTGTGACGTACTGGGGGTTTCTAGCTCCTGGGACACCCGACAGATGTTTTTT.